The source of this T cell receptor (beta chain) is a study of OX40 agonist ivuxolimab in advanced cancers. The overall study: Patients were treated with ivuxolimab, an agonistic anti-OX40 (CD134) antibody. One hepatocellular carcinoma and a couple of cutaneous melanoma patients partially responded.

CDR3 length equals 12 residues. In germline, CDR1 is GTSNPN, CDR2 SVGIG (reference sequence). Trimming removed 2 bases at V and 2 bases at J, with 6 bases between. Anyone with autoimmune disease history or systemic immunosuppression was excluded. Some clones are missing from TCRdb's copy, which holds only in-frame ones; the method was immunoSEQ multiplex PCR. There are 50,000 to 70,000 clones in the sample; 80% to 95% occur only once, and roughly 0.45% lies in the top ten. The gene calls are TRBV30 and TRBJ1-2; no clear D. The sample here was CD4+ or CD8+ T cells sorted from blood, taken in a trial of the OX40 agonist ivuxolimab. This receptor was obtained from an adult with an advanced solid tumor such as melanoma, head and neck, liver or kidney cancer. The CDR3: CAWSTGNYGYTF. The DNA of the CDR3 is TGTGCCTGGAGTACGGGGAACTATGGCTACACCTTC.